One sample yielded the 26 T cell receptor beta chains listed below, sequenced in a study of T cells in Graves' hyperthyroidism and ophthalmopathy. TCR beta CDR3 sequences were amplified from RNA transcripts. The HTBI set primed first-round TCR CDR3 RT-PCR. TCRdb reprocessed the multiplex PCR reads with MiXCR, giving one entry per CDR3 protein. The sample yields 300,000 to 350,000 distinct CDR3 sequences, roughly 15% seen once. Sequencing was done on a sample of blood. The receptors stem from a man in his thirties or forties with Graves' hyperthyroidism.

At least ten counts were recorded for this clonotype. The rearrangement links TRBV11-2 to TRBJ1-2; no firm D call. CDR3 size: 13 residues. Trimming took 5 bases from V and 0 from J, leaving 7 bases between them. CDR1 and CDR2 from the germline V gene are SGHAT and FQNNGV. The CDR3 region has the DNA TGTGCCAGCAGCAACGAAGCTAACTATGGCTACACCTTC. Protein: CASSNEANYGYTF.

The V and J genes are TRBV5-1 and TRBJ2-1; 8 nucleotides match TRBD1. The DNA matches TRBJ2-7 better at its end, which makes the J call doubtful. CDR3 length: 13 amino acids. Per germline, CDR1 SGHRS and CDR2 YFSETQ. The CDR3 sequence: CASSRTGSNEQYF. In nucleotides, the CDR3 is TGCGCCAGCAGTAGGACAGGGAGCAATGAGCAGTACTTC.

This clonotype was detected ten times or more. The chain combines TRBV27 with TRBJ2-3; 11 positions agree with TRBD2. The CDR3 totals 20 residues. Germline lookup yields CDR1 MNHEY and CDR2 SMNVEV (reference sequence). The junction had 15 bases not matched to a gene; V was cut back by 2 bases and J by 2 bases. Here the CDR3 DNA reads TGTGCCAGCAGTTTACGGTCACTAGCGGGAGAGTTGCGAAACACAGATACGCAGTATTTT. This gives the protein CASSLRSLAGELRNTDTQYF.

This clonotype was counted many times. This sequence joins TRBV7-2 and TRBJ1-6; 8 nucleotides line up with TRBD1. There are 15 residues in the CDR3. The ends lost 2 bases at V and 7 bases at J; junction bases unmatched: 4. CDR1 is SGHTA, CDR2 FQGNSA, per germline. The chain's CDR3 is CASSLLTGVNSPLHF. In DNA form, the CDR3 reads TGTGCCAGCAGCTTACTGACAGGGGTGAATTCACCCCTCCACTTT.

With regard to this clonotype: A much larger clonotype is one base distant, so this may be a read error. J is TRBJ1-2 and V is TRBV18; D gene ambiguous. The CDR3 spans 13 residues. Germline values: CDR1 KGHSH, CDR2 LQKENI. CDR3 in amino acids: CASLPTENYGYTF. The CDR3 nucleotides read TGTGCCAGCTTACCAACAGAAAACTATGGCTACACCTTC.

In this sample, this clonotype turned up many times. The gene calls are TRBV20-1 and TRBJ1-5, with D perhaps matching TRBD1 (5 bases). CDR3 length: 13 amino acids. Germline-derived CDR1 and CDR2 are DFQATT and SNEGSKA (reference sequence). The germline V and J ends were trimmed by 4 bases and 6 bases, with 13 bases remaining between them. The CDR3 spells CSATQTEIQPQHF. Here the CDR3 DNA reads TGCAGTGCTACCCAGACAGAAATTCAGCCCCAGCATTTT.

The chain couples TRBV20-1 to TRBJ1-2; 7 positions agree with TRBD1. CDR1 DFQATT and CDR2 SNEGSKA come from the germline V gene (reference sequence). This CDR3 is built from 13 residues. The trim removed 0 bases at V and 9 bases at J, leaving 7 bases unmatched. CDR3 loop: CSARDQAGGSYTF. In DNA form, the CDR3 reads TGCAGTGCTAGAGATCAGGCAGGGGGTAGCTACACCTTC.

This rearrangement joins TRBV7-3 to TRBJ2-2; the D gene is possibly TRBD2 (6 bases). V dropped 5 bases and J dropped 7 bases, with 14 bases sitting between them. The CDR3 spans 14 residues. Germline-derived CDR1 and CDR2 are SGHTA and FQGTGA. As DNA, the CDR3 is TGTGCCAGCAGCCCGGGACTTGCTGTCGGGGAGCTGTTTTTT. Translated, it gives CASSPGLAVGELFF. Using reference TRBV7-3 and TRBJ2-2 for the parts outside the CDR3, the full variable domain is GAGVSQTPSNKVTEKGKYVELRCDPISGHTALYWYRQSLGQGPEFLIYFQGTGAADDSGLPNDRFFAVRPEGSVSTLKIQRTERGDSAVYLCASSPGLAVGELFFGEGSRLTVL.

This clonotype occurred many times. The J gene is TRBJ2-3, the V gene TRBV12-3 or TRBV12-4; a possible D gene is TRBD1 (6 bases). Trimming took off 1 base at V and 0 bases at J, with 8 bases between the two ends. This CDR3 is built from 15 residues. CDR3 DNA: TGTGCCAGCAGTTTAGGAGGGGGTAGCACAGATACGCAGTATTTT. Translated: CASSLGGGSTDTQYF.

In its sample, this clonotype was seen many times. This sequence joins TRBV24-1 and TRBJ2-1, with unresolved D. V was shortened by 5 bases and J by 0 bases, with 13 bases between the two germline ends. Germline V CDR1 and CDR2: KGHDR, SFDVKD. CDR3 length: 16 amino acids. CDR3 protein: CATSGQETSSYNEQFF. CDR3 DNA: TGTGCCACCAGTGGGCAGGAAACCAGCTCCTACAATGAGCAGTTCTTC.

The chain uses TRBV3-1 and TRBJ2-1, with 8 bases matching TRBD1. The germline V gene has CDR1 LGHDT and CDR2 YNNKEL (reference sequence). This CDR3 spans 14 amino acids. V lost 0 bases, J lost 8 bases, and 3 bases stayed unmatched. The CDR3 reads CASSQDIQGDEQFF. CDR3 DNA sequence: TGTGCCAGCAGCCAAGATATACAGGGGGATGAGCAGTTCTTC.

The chain uses TRBV19 and TRBJ2-7; 7 bases agree with TRBD1. Trimming took 5 bases from V and 4 from J; bases not matched to a gene: 8. The V gene's germline CDR1 is LNHDA and CDR2 SQIVND (reference sequence). The CDR3 loop spans 14 amino acids. CDR3 residues: CASSPRDSTYEQYF. The CDR3, as DNA: TGTGCCAGTAGTCCCCGGGACAGTACGTACGAGCAGTACTTC.

This clonotype has just a few counts. The CDR3: CASSWTTGGPEKLFF. For the CDR3, the DNA is TGTGCCAGCAGTTGGACGACAGGGGGCCCTGAAAAACTGTTTTTT. The gene calls are TRBV12-3 or TRBV12-4 and TRBJ1-4, with TRBD1 matching 10 bases. V lost 4 bases, J lost 7 bases, and 6 bases stayed unmatched. This CDR3 comprises 15 residues.

The V gene is TRBV7-9, the J gene TRBJ2-1, with D perhaps TRBD1 (5 bases). The CDR3 runs to 16 residues. V dropped 1 base and J dropped 2 bases, with 12 bases sitting between them. CDR1 is SEHNR and CDR2 is FQNEAQ in the germline V gene (reference sequence). The CDR3 nucleotides read TGTGCCAGCAGCTTAGGGGGCACGGTCACCTACAATGAGCAGTTCTTC. Residues: CASSLGGTVTYNEQFF.

This clonotype was seen many times. The J gene is TRBJ2-2, the V gene TRBV29-1; D is unresolved. From germline, CDR1 is SQVTM and CDR2 ANQGSEA. Trimming removed 4 bases from V and 4 bases from J, with 16 bases in between. The CDR3 runs 15 residues. CDR3 residues: CSVVLLPWGTGELFF. CDR3 coding DNA: TGCAGCGTTGTTTTGCTTCCATGGGGCACCGGGGAGCTGTTTTTT.

This clonotype was observed at least ten times. V and J are TRBV3-1 and TRBJ2-3, with TRBD2 identical over 9 bases. J lost 10 bases, V lost 1 base, and 21 bases had no gene match. Germline V gene lookup returns CDR1 LGHDT and CDR2 YNNKEL (reference sequence). This CDR3 spans 19 amino acids. This CDR3 reads CASSQVLWLAGSRPTAQYF. The CDR3 DNA reads as TGTGCCAGCAGCCAAGTGTTGTGGCTAGCGGGAAGCCGTCCCACGGCGCAGTATTTT.

The chain employs TRBV20-1 and TRBJ2-2; D remains ambiguous. The germline V gene encodes CDR1 DFQATT and CDR2 SNEGSKA (reference sequence). The CDR3 sequence is 14 residues long. V was clipped by 1 base and J by 1 base, with 7 bases between them. CDR3 region: CSARVGGNTGELFF. CDR3 sequence (DNA): TGCAGTGCTAGAGTTGGCGGGAACACCGGGGAGCTGTTTTTT.

This clonotype has ten or more counts. The J gene is TRBJ2-1, the V gene TRBV10-3; maybe TRBD1 (7 bases). Germline-derived CDR1 and CDR2 are ENHRY and SYGVKD. The CDR3 contains 14 residues. Trimming removed 6 bases at V and 8 bases at J, with 17 bases between. The CDR3 nucleotides read TGTGCCATCAGCCTAACGCGGGACAGCGATGAGCAGTTCTTC. Translated: CAISLTRDSDEQFF.

This clonotype occurred many times. The V gene is TRBV5-1, the J gene TRBJ1-1, with D possibly being TRBD1 (5 bases). Trimming cost V 0 bases and J 8 bases, with 11 bases left between them. This CDR3 contains 13 residues. The V gene's germline CDR1 is SGHRS and CDR2 YFSETQ. CDR3 nucleotide sequence: TGCGCCAGCAGCTTGGTGGAGGGGATGGAAGCTTTCTTT. Protein: CASSLVEGMEAFF.

The genes are TRBV5-8 and TRBJ2-3, with TRBD2 identical over 7 bases. This CDR3 has 15 amino acids. Per the germline V gene, CDR1 is SGHTS and CDR2 is YDEGEE. Germline trimming cut 0 bases from V and 8 bases from J; bases unmatched to any gene: 9. The CDR3 nucleotides are TGTGCCAGCAGCTTGGCTAACGGGAGGAGGGGTACGCAGTATTTT. It codes for CASSLANGRRGTQYF. The whole variable domain, remainder taken from reference TRBV5-8 and TRBJ2-3, is EAGVTQSPTHLIKTRGQQATLRCSPISGHTSVYWYQQALGLGLQFLLWYDEGEERNRGNFPPRFSGRQFPNYSSELNVNALELEDSALYLCASSLANGRRGTQYFGPGTRLTVL.

The genes are TRBV18 and TRBJ1-4; a possible D gene is TRBD1 (5 bases). Germline-derived CDR1 and CDR2 are KGHSH and LQKENI. Trimming removed 2 bases from V and 0 bases from J, with 10 bases in between. The CDR3 extends over 16 amino acids. Written as DNA, the CDR3 is TGTGCCAGCTCACCAACGCGGGGGGCAACTAATGAAAAACTGTTTTTT. This codes for CASSPTRGATNEKLFF.

V usage is TRBV12-3 or TRBV12-4 and J usage is TRBJ2-3, with TRBD1 identical over 7 bases. CDR3 size: 11 residues. The J segment lost 12 bases and the V segment lost 6 bases, leaving 6 bases of the junction unmatched. The DNA for the CDR3 is TGTGCCAGCAGCCTCCGGGACAGCCAGTATTTT. The encoded protein is CASSLRDSQYF.

This clonotype was counted many times. The gene calls are TRBV28 and TRBJ2-7; no definite D call. Germline-derived CDR1 and CDR2 are MDHEN and SYDVKM. CDR3 size: 12 residues. Trimming shortened V by 10 bases and J by 6 bases, and 16 bases separated the two germline ends. Written as DNA, the CDR3 is TGTGCCACCACCGACTCCTCGGGCGAGCAGTACTTC. Translation: CATTDSSGEQYF.

This clonotype was counted a few times. The chain joins TRBV4-1 to TRBJ1-2; D possibly corresponds to TRBD1 (5 bases). V was trimmed by 1 base and J by 4 bases, leaving 13 bases between them. This CDR3 is built from 15 residues. Germline V gene data show CDR1 as MGHRA and CDR2 as YSYEKL. This chain's CDR3 is CASSQVLGGAYGYTF. As DNA, the CDR3 is TGCGCCAGCAGCCAAGTGCTTGGAGGGGCCTATGGCTACACCTTC.

This clonotype was seen ten or more times. V is TRBV5-1 and J is TRBJ2-1, with 9 bases aligning to TRBD2. This CDR3 spans 15 amino acids. V was clipped by 2 bases and J by 6 bases; unmatched bases: 6. Germline CDR1 is SGHRS and CDR2 is YFSETQ. The CDR3 nucleotides are TGCGCCAGCAGCTTTAGCGGGGGCGCCCCCAATGAGCAGTTCTTC. It yields the protein CASSFSGGAPNEQFF.

The chain couples TRBV29-1 to TRBJ2-1; perhaps TRBD1 as D (5 bases). V was clipped by 0 bases and J by 10 bases, with 10 bases between them. Per germline, CDR1 SQVTM and CDR2 ANQGSEA. The CDR3 covers 12 residues. The CDR3 is CSVEDGAGEQFF. CDR3 DNA: TGCAGCGTTGAAGATGGGGCTGGGGAGCAGTTCTTC.